This TCR beta chain was sequenced for a study of T cell repertoires in cytomegalovirus infection. Study outcomes and limitations: Pooled public TCR beta family frequency picked out CMV carriers with the relevant HLA.

Via MiXCR, TCRdb re-called the reads, giving one row per CDR3 protein. The sample has a few hundred thousand distinct CDR3 sequences, 17% seen once; the top ten hold 12%. Trimming shortened V by 4 bases and J by 2 bases, and 16 bases separated the two germline ends. The CDR3 consists of 16 residues. Germline CDR1 SGHDT, CDR2 YYEEEE. This clonotype has a handful of counts. The antigen is not known. This sequence joins TRBV5-6 and TRBJ2-1; maybe TRBD1 (6 bases). The material sequenced was PBMCs. This receptor was identified in a human donor in good health (CMV status not recorded). Some clones in this sample may be carry-over from other donors' samples. CDR3 DNA: TGTGCCAGCAGCCGGTGGGGCAGGGGCGCCTACAATGAGCAGTTCTTC. It specifies CASSRWGRGAYNEQFF.